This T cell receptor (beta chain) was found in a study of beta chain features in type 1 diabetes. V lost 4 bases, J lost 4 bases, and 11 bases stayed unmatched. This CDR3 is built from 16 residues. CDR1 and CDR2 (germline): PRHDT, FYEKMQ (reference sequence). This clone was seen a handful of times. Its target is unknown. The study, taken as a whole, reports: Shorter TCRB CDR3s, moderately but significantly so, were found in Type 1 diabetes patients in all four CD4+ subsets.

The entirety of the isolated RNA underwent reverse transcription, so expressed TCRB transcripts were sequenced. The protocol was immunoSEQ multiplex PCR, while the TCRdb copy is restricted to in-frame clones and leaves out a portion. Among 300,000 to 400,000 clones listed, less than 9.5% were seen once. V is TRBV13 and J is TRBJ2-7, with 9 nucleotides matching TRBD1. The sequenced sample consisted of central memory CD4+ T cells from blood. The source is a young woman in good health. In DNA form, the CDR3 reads TGTGCCAGCAGCTCTCAATCCGGGACAGGGATTTACGAGCAGTACTTC. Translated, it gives CASSSQSGTGIYEQYF.